Each of the 5 T cell receptor beta chains below was sequenced from the same sample in a study of blood T cell repertoires in COVID-19. Assay: immunoSEQ multiplex PCR; the TCRdb copy retains only in-frame clones and omits some. Of some 180,000 clones in the sample, roughly 81% were seen once. Sequencing input: peripheral blood. The receptor set was obtained from a woman of 80 years or more with COVID-19, enrolled during active disease.

This chain connects TRBV18 to TRBJ2-7; 8 bases are a match to TRBD2. CDR1 KGHSH and CDR2 LQKENI come from the germline V gene. J gave up 3 bases and V 2 bases, and 3 bases lay outside the gene matches. The CDR3 has 14 amino acids. CDR3 coding DNA: TGTGCCAGCTCACCAGCGGGGGGTGGCTACGAGCAGTACTTC. Encoded protein: CASSPAGGGYEQYF.

The chain joins TRBV10-1 to TRBJ2-1; 9 bases fit TRBD2. Germline loops: CDR1 WNHNN, CDR2 SYGVQD (reference sequence). There are 18 residues in the CDR3. The ends lost 6 bases at V and 0 bases at J; junction bases unmatched: 12. The CDR3 is CASRRLSGGSRSYNEQFF. The CDR3 region has the DNA TGCGCCAGCAGACGACTAAGCGGGGGGTCACGCTCCTACAATGAGCAGTTCTTC.

V usage is TRBV2 and J usage is TRBJ2-7, with TRBD2 identical over 8 bases. This CDR3 region has 15 residues. V was clipped by 5 bases and J by 5 bases; unmatched bases: 11. Germline V gives CDR1 SNHLY, CDR2 FYNNEI. CDR3 in amino acids: CASSWRREAWNEQYF. In DNA form, the CDR3 reads TGTGCCAGCAGTTGGCGGCGGGAGGCCTGGAACGAGCAGTACTTC.

This chain joins TRBV6-6 and TRBJ2-4; TRBD1 agrees at 7 bases. This CDR3 spans 16 amino acids. V was pared by 5 bases and J by 4 bases, with 11 bases of the junction left unmatched. The germline gives CDR1 MNHNY, CDR2 SVGAGI (reference sequence). The CDR3 DNA follows: TGTGCCAGCAGTCCCGACAGGGTTCTGGGGAAAAACATTCAGTACTTC. Protein product: CASSPDRVLGKNIQYF.

This rearrangement joins TRBV5-6 to TRBJ1-6, with unresolved D. This CDR3 spans 13 amino acids. Germline CDR1 SGHDT, CDR2 YYEEEE. Trimming left V 3 bases short and J 8 bases short, with 9 bases between. CDR3: CASSYFLDSPLHF. The CDR3 region has the DNA TGTGCCAGCAGCTACTTTTTGGATTCACCCCTCCACTTT.